Reported below is one T cell receptor beta chain. Produced via immunoSEQ multiplex PCR; TCRdb's table is partial and in-frame only. The sample lists approximately 130,000 clones; about 86% were seen once. The sample originates from a study of blood T cell repertoires in COVID-19. This CDR3 contains 15 residues. V lost 3 bases and J lost 4, with 14 bases in between. Germline V gene lookup returns CDR1 LGHDT and CDR2 YNNKEL (reference sequence). The specimen was peripheral blood. This sequence originates from a woman between 50 and 59 years old who had recovered from COVID-19. The chain links TRBV3-1 (or the pseudogene TRBV3-2) to TRBJ2-3; D may be TRBD2 (6 bases). The CDR3 nucleotides are TGTGCCAGCAGCCATCCCGGGAGAGGCCCAGATACGCAGTATTTT. Translation: CASSHPGRGPDTQYF.